Listed below are T cell receptor beta chains from one sample, sequenced in a study of identical twins. Via MiXCR, TCRdb re-called the 5' RACE reads, giving one row per CDR3 protein. The sample records fewer than 500,000 distinct CDR3 sequences, approximately 25% being singletons. The sample was also reused in another study, on T cells expressing NK-cell markers.

The material sequenced was CD4+ T cells sorted from blood. These receptors came from a woman in her late teens or twenties in good health. The CDR3 runs from the conserved cysteine through the conserved F or W. D genes are given only for firm matches. For some rows the clone size is stated as once, few or many, or as a class when expanded; others skip it.

size	D	V	J	DNA	CDR3
many	-	TRBV5-1	TRBJ2-7	TGCGCCAGCAGCTTCTTAAACGAGCAGTACTTC	CASSFLNEQYF
-	-	TRBV9	TRBJ2-3	TGTGCCAGCAGCGTAGCCCCGGGAAGCACAGATACGCAGTATTTT	CASSVAPGSTDTQYF
-	TRBD1	TRBV29-1	TRBJ2-7	TGCAGCGTTGCGGTACGACAGGGTGAAGAGCAGTACTTC	CSVAVRQGEEQYF
-	-	TRBV10-2	TRBJ2-2	TGCGCCAGCCTCGACAGAAACACCGGGGAGCTGTTTTTT	CASLDRNTGELFF
-	TRBD1	TRBV27	TRBJ1-1	TGTGCCAGCAGTTTCGGACAGGGGGCAGGATCTGAAGCTTTCTTT	CASSFGQGAGSEAFF
many	-	TRBV20-1	TRBJ2-7	TGCAGTGCCGCAGGGATTTCCTACGAGCAGTACTTC	CSAAGISYEQYF
-	TRBD1	TRBV7-3	TRBJ2-1	TGTGCCAGCAGCTTAAGGGGCCTCGGACAGGGGACGAGTAATGAGCAGTTCTTC	CASSLRGLGQGTSNEQFF
-	TRBD1	TRBV16	TRBJ2-3	TGTGCCAGCAGCCCACCGGACAGGGCTACGCAGTATTTT	CASSPPDRATQYF
few	-	TRBV12-3/TRBV12-4	TRBJ2-5	TGTGCCAGCCAGACGAGGGGTCAAGAGACCCAGTACTTC	CASQTRGQETQYF
-	-	TRBV6-5	TRBJ2-5	TGTGCCAGCAGTTACTCGAATAAAGTTCTCCAAGAGACCCAGTACTTC	CASSYSNKVLQETQYF
-	-	TRBV12-5	TRBJ2-7	TGTGCTAGTGGTTCCACTTACGAGCAGTACTTC	CASGSTYEQYF
-	TRBD2	TRBV7-8	TRBJ2-5	TGTGCCAGCAGCTTAGCCTCTTCAGCGGGGGGGTCTGAGACCCAGTACTTC	CASSLASSAGGSETQYF
few	-	TRBV10-2	TRBJ1-2	TGCGCCAGCAGTCTCACCGGGGCGGGAGGCTACACCTTC	CASSLTGAGGYTF
few	-	TRBV12-3/TRBV12-4	TRBJ2-5	TGTGCCAGCACCTTAGGGGGGACTGCAAAAGAGACCCAGTACTTC	CASTLGGTAKETQYF
few	TRBD2	TRBV2	TRBJ2-2	TGTGCCAGCAGTCAGAAGAGGACTAGCGGGGGGGCCAGGACAGGGGAGCTGTTTTTT	CASSQKRTSGGARTGELFF
few	-	TRBV5-5	TRBJ2-7	TGTGCCAGCAGCTTTGTGGCAGCTCCCTCCTACGAGCAGTACTTC	CASSFVAAPSYEQYF
few	TRBD2	TRBV3-1	TRBJ2-7	TGTGCCAGCAGCCTTCGGACTAGCGGGAGCGGGTCCTACGAGCAGTACTTC	CASSLRTSGSGSYEQYF
-	TRBD1	TRBV6-2/TRBV6-3	TRBJ2-1	TGTGCCAGCAGTTCAGACAGGGGGCTGCCTAGGAATGAGCAGTTCTTC	CASSSDRGLPRNEQFF
few	-	TRBV7-2	TRBJ2-1	TGTGCCAGCAGCCCCCGCATTGAGCAGTTCTTC	CASSPRIEQFF